The 18 T cell receptor beta chains below were found in one sample sequenced in a study of T cells in Graves' hyperthyroidism and ophthalmopathy. Researchers amplified the TCR beta CDR3 regions from RNA transcripts. TCR CDR3 regions were first amplified by RT-PCR with HTBI primers. TCRdb reprocessed the multiplex PCR reads via MiXCR and lists one record per CDR3 protein. The sample carries 500,000 to 750,000 distinct CDR3 sequences, 13% to 15% recorded once. The sequencing sample was made of blood. These TCRs come from a woman aged 18-29 years with Graves' ophthalmopathy.

This clonotype occurred many times. V and J are TRBV12-3 or TRBV12-4 and TRBJ1-2; 9 nucleotides agree with TRBD1. The CDR3 totals 14 residues. V trimming: 6 bases; J trimming: 5 bases; junction bases outside the gene matches: 7. CDR3 amino acids: CASRDRGGAYGYTF. The CDR3 DNA sequence: TGTGCCAGCAGAGACAGGGGGGGCGCGTATGGCTACACCTTC.

Ten or more counts support this clonotype. The rearrangement links TRBV7-8 to TRBJ1-1; D is unresolved. Germline V gene lookup returns CDR1 SGHVS and CDR2 FQNEAQ. The CDR3 consists of 16 residues. The V gene lost 5 bases and the J gene lost 0 bases, with 16 bases spanning the gap. The CDR3 bases are TGTGCCAGCAGCCCTTTACTTACACCTATGAACACTGAAGCTTTCTTT. The encoded protein is CASSPLLTPMNTEAFF.

This clonotype came up many times. The chain employs TRBV7-2 and TRBJ2-1, with TRBD2 matching 7 bases. Germline CDR1 reads SGHTA; CDR2 reads FQGNSA. V shed 3 bases and J 3 bases; nucleotides not matched to a gene: 2. CDR3 length: 14 residues. CDR3 in amino acids: CASSFRDYYNEQFF. The CDR3 DNA is TGTGCCAGCAGCTTCCGGGACTACTACAATGAGCAGTTCTTC.

This clonotype was counted ten times or more. The chain couples TRBV28 to TRBJ1-1; a possible D gene is TRBD1 (6 bases). The CDR3 is made up of 15 amino acids. The V gene lost 5 bases and the J gene lost 1 base, with 14 bases spanning the gap. Germline-derived CDR1 and CDR2 are MDHEN and SYDVKM. This chain's CDR3 is CASSTPGEGNTEAFF. CDR3 nucleotide sequence: TGTGCCAGCAGTACCCCAGGGGAGGGGAACACTGAAGCTTTCTTT.

The chain couples TRBV19 to TRBJ1-1, with TRBD1 identical over 9 bases. This CDR3 is 16 amino acids long. Germline-derived CDR1 and CDR2 are LNHDA and SQIVND (reference sequence). With 3 bases clipped from V and 2 bases from J, the junction kept 7 bases outside the gene matches. The CDR3 nucleotides are TGTGCCAGTAGTATGGGACAGGGAATCCTTAACACTGAAGCTTTCTTT. Its protein product is CASSMGQGILNTEAFF.

This CDR3 is CASSSPLHF. The CDR3 DNA follows: TGTGCCAGCAGTTCACCCCTCCACTTT. This rearrangement joins TRBV2 to TRBJ1-6; D remains unclear. This CDR3 is built from 9 residues. Per the germline V gene, CDR1 is SNHLY and CDR2 is FYNNEI. V shed 5 bases and J shed 10 bases, with 0 bases lying between them.

This clonotype appeared a few times. This rearrangement joins TRBV2 to TRBJ2-7, with TRBD2 matching 8 bases. Unmatched junction bases numbered 10, after V lost 6 bases and J lost 3 bases. This CDR3 has 15 residues. Germline lookup yields CDR1 SNHLY and CDR2 FYNNEI. In DNA form, the CDR3 reads TGTGCCAGCAGCCAGGACGGGGGGGGTGACTACGAGCAGTACTTC. Translation gives CASSQDGGGDYEQYF. The full variable domain, completed using reference TRBV2 and TRBJ2-7, is EPEVTQTPSHQVTQMGQEVILRCVPISNHLYFYWYRQILGQKVEFLVSFYNNEISEKSEIFDDQFSVERPDGSNFTLKIRSTKLEDSAMYFCASSQDGGGDYEQYFGPGTRLTVT.

V is TRBV14 and J is TRBJ2-2, with 7 bases lining up with TRBD2. V lost 4 bases to trimming and J lost 7 bases; unmatched junction nucleotides: 12. CDR1 and CDR2 (germline): SGHDN, FVKESK. This CDR3 contains 16 residues. CDR3 amino acids: CASSRYAGVLVGELFF. Written as DNA, the CDR3 is TGTGCCAGCAGCCGTTACGCGGGAGTTTTGGTCGGGGAGCTGTTTTTT.

The chain has TRBV28 and TRBJ1-2; 7 nucleotides agree with TRBD1. Germline lookup yields CDR1 MDHEN and CDR2 SYDVKM. Trimming took 3 bases from V and 3 from J; bases not matched to a gene: 7. This CDR3 spans 15 amino acids. CDR3 DNA sequence: TGTGCCAGCAGTTTCCTAGGACAGGTTGACTATGGCTACACCTTC. Translating it yields CASSFLGQVDYGYTF.

This sequence joins TRBV4-1 and TRBJ2-7, with D possibly being TRBD1 (8 bases). Looked up from germline, CDR1 is MGHRA and CDR2 is YSYEKL. The ends were cut back, 0 bases at V and 0 bases at J, with 15 bases in the middle. This CDR3 region has 17 residues. CDR3 coding DNA: TGCGCCAGCAGCCAAGATCAACAGGGGGGGATCTCCTACGAGCAGTACTTC. Translated, it gives CASSQDQQGGISYEQYF.

This clonotype was observed many times. The rearrangement uses TRBV12-3 or TRBV12-4 and TRBJ2-5; D is unclear. Trimming stripped 1 base from V and 5 bases from J, with 8 bases between. The CDR3 length is 13 residues. CDR3 coding DNA: TGTGCCAGCAGTTTAGGGAGAAAGGAGACCCAGTACTTC. Translating it yields CASSLGRKETQYF.

This clonotype appeared many times. J is TRBJ2-7 and V is TRBV11-3; D is undetermined. Germline V lookup: CDR1 SGHNT, CDR2 YENEEA. V lost 3 bases and J 4 bases, leaving 10 bases between the germline ends. The CDR3 consists of 13 residues. The CDR3 DNA sequence: TGTGCCAGCAGCTTGACAAAAAGTTACGAGCAGTACTTC. Its protein product is CASSLTKSYEQYF.

The rearrangement uses TRBV28 and TRBJ2-7; 13 bases are shared with TRBD2. V dropped 6 bases and J dropped 5; count of bases not matched to a gene: 4. Per the germline V gene, CDR1 is MDHEN and CDR2 is SYDVKM. The CDR3 length is 14 residues. The CDR3 DNA reads as TGTGCCAGCAGGGCGGGGACTAGCGGGAACGAGCAGTACTTC. It specifies CASRAGTSGNEQYF.

This clonotype has ten or more counts. This rearrangement joins TRBV18 to TRBJ2-3; 8 nucleotides agree with TRBD2. The CDR3 runs to 14 residues. Germline V CDR1 and CDR2: KGHSH, LQKENI. J lost 5 bases, V lost 4 bases, and 5 bases had no gene match. DNA for the CDR3: TGTGCCAGCTCACAAAGCGGGAGTCAAGATACGCAGTATTTT. Encoded protein: CASSQSGSQDTQYF.

This clonotype occurred many times. Here the CDR3 DNA reads TGTGCCAGCAGTCCCCGGGGGACAGGGGCTGGCTACACCTTC. Translation: CASSPRGTGAGYTF. The chain uses TRBV12-3 or TRBV12-4 and TRBJ1-2; TRBD1 matches at 10 bases. The length of the CDR3 is 14 residues. V was pared by 5 bases and J by 7 bases, with 7 bases of the junction left unmatched.

This clonotype was observed many times. The chain has TRBV7-3 and TRBJ2-1, with D possibly matching TRBD2 (6 bases). V dropped 2 bases and J dropped 9 bases, with 11 bases sitting between them. Germline CDR1 and CDR2: SGHTA and FQGTGA. The CDR3 spans 13 residues. CDR3: CASSLGSGGEQFF. The CDR3 region has the DNA TGTGCCAGCAGCTTAGGGTCCGGGGGTGAGCAGTTCTTC.

This clonotype was observed at least ten times. The chain couples TRBV2 to TRBJ2-7, with 11 bases aligning to TRBD2. Germline CDR1 SNHLY, CDR2 FYNNEI. With 9 bases clipped from V and 5 bases from J, the junction kept 9 bases outside the gene matches. This CDR3 is built from 14 residues. This CDR3 reads CARTTSGSWDEQYF. CDR3 in DNA: TGTGCCAGAACAACTAGCGGGAGTTGGGACGAGCAGTACTTC.

In its sample, this clonotype was seen many times. The V gene is TRBV28, the J gene TRBJ2-3; 8 bases align to TRBD2. This CDR3 is 18 amino acids long. Germline V lookup: CDR1 MDHEN, CDR2 SYDVKM. V was clipped by 4 bases and J by 4 bases; unmatched bases: 16. CDR3 nucleotides: TGTGCCAGCAGTTGGTCCCCGGGTAGCGGGAAAGGGTCAGATACGCAGTATTTT. This sequence encodes CASSWSPGSGKGSDTQYF.